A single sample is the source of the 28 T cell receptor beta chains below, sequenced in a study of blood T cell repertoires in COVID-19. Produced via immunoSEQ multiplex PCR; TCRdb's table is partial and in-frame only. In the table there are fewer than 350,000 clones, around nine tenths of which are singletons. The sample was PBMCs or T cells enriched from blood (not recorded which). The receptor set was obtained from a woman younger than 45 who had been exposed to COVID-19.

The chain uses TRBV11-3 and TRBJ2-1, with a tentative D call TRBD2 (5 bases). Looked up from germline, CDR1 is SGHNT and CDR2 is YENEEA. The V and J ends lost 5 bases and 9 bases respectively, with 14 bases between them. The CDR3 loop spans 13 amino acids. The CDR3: CASSPLAWGEQFF. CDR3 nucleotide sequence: TGTGCCAGCAGCCCGCTAGCCTGGGGTGAGCAGTTCTTC.

The CDR3 region is CASSLTPSRGPKEPQPQHF. The CDR3 DNA reads as TGTGCCAGCAGCTTAACTCCGTCGAGGGGGCCAAAGGAACCTCAGCCCCAGCATTTT. This rearrangement joins TRBV7-3 to TRBJ1-5; 7 nucleotides line up with TRBD1. CDR1 and CDR2 (germline): SGHTA, FQGTGA. The CDR3 has 19 amino acids. The V gene end was trimmed by 0 bases and the J gene end by 6 bases; junction bases not matched to a gene: 17.

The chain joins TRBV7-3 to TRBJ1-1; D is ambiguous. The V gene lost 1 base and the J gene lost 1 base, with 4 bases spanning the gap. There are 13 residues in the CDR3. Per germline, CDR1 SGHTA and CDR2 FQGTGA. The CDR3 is CASSLNRNTEAFF. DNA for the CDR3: TGTGCCAGCAGCTTAAACAGGAACACTGAAGCTTTCTTT.

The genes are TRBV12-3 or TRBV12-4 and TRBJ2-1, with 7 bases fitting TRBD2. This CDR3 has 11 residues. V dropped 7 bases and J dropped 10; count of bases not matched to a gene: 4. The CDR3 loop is CASTKTSEQFF. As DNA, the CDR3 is TGTGCCAGCACTAAGACTAGCGAGCAGTTCTTC.

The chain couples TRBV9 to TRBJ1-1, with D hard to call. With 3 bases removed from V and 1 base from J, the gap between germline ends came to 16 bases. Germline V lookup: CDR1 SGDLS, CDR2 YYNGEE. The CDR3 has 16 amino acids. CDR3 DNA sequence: TGTGCCAGCAGCGCCGGCGGTGGTACCTCGAACACTGAAGCTTTCTTT. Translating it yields CASSAGGGTSNTEAFF.

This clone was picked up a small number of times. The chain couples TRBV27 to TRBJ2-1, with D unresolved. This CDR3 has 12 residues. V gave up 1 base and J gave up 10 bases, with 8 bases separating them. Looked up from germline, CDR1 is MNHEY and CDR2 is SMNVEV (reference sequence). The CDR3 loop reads CASSLFSGEQFF. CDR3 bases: TGTGCCAGCAGTTTATTCTCCGGGGAGCAGTTCTTC.

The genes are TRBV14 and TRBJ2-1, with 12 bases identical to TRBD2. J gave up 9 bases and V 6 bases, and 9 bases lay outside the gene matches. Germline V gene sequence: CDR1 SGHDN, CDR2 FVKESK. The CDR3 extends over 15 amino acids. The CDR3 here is CASSPRLAGAVEQFF. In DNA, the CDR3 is TGTGCCAGCAGTCCCCGACTAGCGGGAGCGGTTGAGCAGTTCTTC.

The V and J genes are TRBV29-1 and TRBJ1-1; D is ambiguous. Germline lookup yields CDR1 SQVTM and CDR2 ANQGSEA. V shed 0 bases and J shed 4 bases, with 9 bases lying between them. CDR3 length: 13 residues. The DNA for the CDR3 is TGCAGCGTTGAAGATTCCCGGGGCACTGAAGCTTTCTTT. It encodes CSVEDSRGTEAFF. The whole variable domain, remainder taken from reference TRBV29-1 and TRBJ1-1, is SAVISQKPSRDICQRGTSLTIQCQVDSQVTMMFWYRQQPGQSLTLIATANQGSEATYESGFVIDKFPISRPNLTFSTLTVSNMSPEDSSIYLCSVEDSRGTEAFFGQGTRLTVV.

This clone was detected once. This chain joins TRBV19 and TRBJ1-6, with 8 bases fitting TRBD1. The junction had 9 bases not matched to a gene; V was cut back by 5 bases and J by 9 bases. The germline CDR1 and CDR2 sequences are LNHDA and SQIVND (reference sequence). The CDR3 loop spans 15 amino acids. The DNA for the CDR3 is TGTGCCAGTAGTGGAGGGACAGGCGGGAGTTCACCCCTCCACTTT. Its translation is CASSGGTGGSSPLHF.

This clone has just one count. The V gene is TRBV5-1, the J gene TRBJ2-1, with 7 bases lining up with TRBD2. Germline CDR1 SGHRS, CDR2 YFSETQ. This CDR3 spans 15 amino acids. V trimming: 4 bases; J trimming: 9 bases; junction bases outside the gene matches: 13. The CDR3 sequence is CASSREASGSFEQFF. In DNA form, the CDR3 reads TGCGCCAGCAGCCGGGAGGCCAGCGGGTCCTTTGAGCAGTTCTTC.

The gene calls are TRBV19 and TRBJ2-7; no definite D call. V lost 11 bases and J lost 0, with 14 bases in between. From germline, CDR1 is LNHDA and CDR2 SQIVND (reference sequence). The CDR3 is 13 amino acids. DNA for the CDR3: TGTGCCTGCTCTAAAGATGCCTCCTACGAGCAGTACTTC. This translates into CACSKDASYEQYF.

The CDR3 DNA reads TGTGCCAGCAGTTTATTCCAGGGGGCCGGCAATCAGCCCCAGCATTTT. As protein: CASSLFQGAGNQPQHF. The chain couples TRBV28 to TRBJ1-5; TRBD1 matches 8 bases. The CDR3 is 16 amino acids. V lost 1 base to trimming and J lost 2 bases; unmatched junction nucleotides: 4. Germline CDR1 is MDHEN and CDR2 is SYDVKM.

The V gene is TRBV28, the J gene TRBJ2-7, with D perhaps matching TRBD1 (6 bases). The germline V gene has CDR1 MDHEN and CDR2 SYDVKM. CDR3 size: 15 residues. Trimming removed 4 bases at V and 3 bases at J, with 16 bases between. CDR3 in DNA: TGTGCCAGCAGTTACACTTCAGGGGTGGTCTACGAGCAGTACTTC. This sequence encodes CASSYTSGVVYEQYF.

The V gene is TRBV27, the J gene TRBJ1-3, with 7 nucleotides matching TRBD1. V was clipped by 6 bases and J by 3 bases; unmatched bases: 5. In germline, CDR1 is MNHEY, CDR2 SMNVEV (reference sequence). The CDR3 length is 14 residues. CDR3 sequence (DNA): TGTGCCAGCAGCCGGGCAGGGGGTGGAAACACCATATATTTT. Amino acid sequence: CASSRAGGGNTIYF.

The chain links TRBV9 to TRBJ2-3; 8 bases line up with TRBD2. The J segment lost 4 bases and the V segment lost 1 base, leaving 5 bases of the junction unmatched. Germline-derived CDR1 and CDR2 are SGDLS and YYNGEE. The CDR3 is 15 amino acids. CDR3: CASSVPSGSPDTQYF. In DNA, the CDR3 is TGTGCCAGCAGCGTACCCAGCGGGAGCCCAGATACGCAGTATTTT. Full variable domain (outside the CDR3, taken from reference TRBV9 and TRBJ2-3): DSGVTQTPKHLITATGQRVTLRCSPRSGDLSVYWYQQSLDQGLQFLIQYYNGEERAKGNILERFSAQQFPDLHSELNLSSLELGDSALYFCASSVPSGSPDTQYFGPGTRLTVL.

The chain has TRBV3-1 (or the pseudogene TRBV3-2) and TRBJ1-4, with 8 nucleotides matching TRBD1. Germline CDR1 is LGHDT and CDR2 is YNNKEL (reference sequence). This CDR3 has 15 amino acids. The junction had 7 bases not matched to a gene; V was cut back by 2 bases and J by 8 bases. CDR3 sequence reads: CASSQPRDRREKLFF. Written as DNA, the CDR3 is TGTGCCAGCAGCCAACCCCGGGACAGGAGGGAAAAACTGTTTTTT.

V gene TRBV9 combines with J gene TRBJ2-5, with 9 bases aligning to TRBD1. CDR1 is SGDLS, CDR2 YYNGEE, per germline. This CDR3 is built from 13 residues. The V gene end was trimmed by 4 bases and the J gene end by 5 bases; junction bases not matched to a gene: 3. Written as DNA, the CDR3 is TGTGCCAGCAGCAAGACAGGGGGGGAGACCCAGTACTTC. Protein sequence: CASSKTGGETQYF.

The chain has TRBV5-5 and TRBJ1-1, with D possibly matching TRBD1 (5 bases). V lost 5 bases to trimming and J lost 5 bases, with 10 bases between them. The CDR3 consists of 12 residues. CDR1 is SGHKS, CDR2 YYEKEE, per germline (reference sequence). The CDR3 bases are TGTGCCAGCAGACTTCGGGGGACTGAAGCTTTCTTT. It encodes CASRLRGTEAFF. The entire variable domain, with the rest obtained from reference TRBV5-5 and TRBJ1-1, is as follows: DAGVTQSPTHLIKTRGQQVTLRCSPISGHKSVSWYQQVLGQGPQFIFQYYEKEERGRGNFPDRFSARQFPNYSSELNVNALLLGDSALYLCASRLRGTEAFFGQGTRLTVV.

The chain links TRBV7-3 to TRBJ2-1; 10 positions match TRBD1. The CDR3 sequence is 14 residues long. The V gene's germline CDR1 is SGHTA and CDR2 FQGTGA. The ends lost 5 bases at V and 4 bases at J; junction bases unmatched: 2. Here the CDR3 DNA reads TGTGCCAGCAGCGCGGACAGGGGGTACAATGAGCAGTTCTTC. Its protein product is CASSADRGYNEQFF. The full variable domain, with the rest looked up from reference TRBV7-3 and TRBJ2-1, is GAGVSQTPSNKVTEKGKYVELRCDPISGHTALYWYRQSLGQGPEFLIYFQGTGAADDSGLPNDRFFAVRPEGSVSTLKIQRTERGDSAVYLCASSADRGYNEQFFGPGTRLTVL.

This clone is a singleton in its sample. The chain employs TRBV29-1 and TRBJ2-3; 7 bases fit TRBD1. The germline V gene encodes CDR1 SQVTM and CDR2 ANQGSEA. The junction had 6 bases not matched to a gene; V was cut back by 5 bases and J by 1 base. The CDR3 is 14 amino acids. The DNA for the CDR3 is TGCAGCGTTACAGGGGATTGGGGCACAGATACGCAGTATTTT. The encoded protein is CSVTGDWGTDTQYF.

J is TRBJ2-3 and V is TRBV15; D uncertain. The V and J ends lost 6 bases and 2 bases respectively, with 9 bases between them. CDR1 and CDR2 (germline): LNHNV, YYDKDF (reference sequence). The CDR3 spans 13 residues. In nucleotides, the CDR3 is TGTGCCACCAGGCGAACAGCCACAGATACGCAGTATTTT. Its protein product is CATRRTATDTQYF. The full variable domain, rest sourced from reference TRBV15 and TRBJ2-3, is DAMVIQNPRYQVTQFGKPVTLSCSQTLNHNVMYWYQQKSSQAPKLLFHYYDKDFNNEADTPDNFQSRRPNTSFCFLDIRSPGLGDTAMYLCATRRTATDTQYFGPGTRLTVL.

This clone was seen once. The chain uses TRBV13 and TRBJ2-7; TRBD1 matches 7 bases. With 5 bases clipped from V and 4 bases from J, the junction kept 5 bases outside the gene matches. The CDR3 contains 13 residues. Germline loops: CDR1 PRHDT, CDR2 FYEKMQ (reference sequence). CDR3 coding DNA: TGTGCCAGCAGCCCCCCAGGGGGATACGAGCAGTACTTC. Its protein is CASSPPGGYEQYF. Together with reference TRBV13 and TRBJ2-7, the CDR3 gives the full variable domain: AAGVIQSPRHLIKEKRETATLKCYPIPRHDTVYWYQQGPGQDPQFLISFYEKMQSDKGSIPDRFSAQQFSDYHSELNMSSLELGDSALYFCASSPPGGYEQYFGPGTRLTVT.

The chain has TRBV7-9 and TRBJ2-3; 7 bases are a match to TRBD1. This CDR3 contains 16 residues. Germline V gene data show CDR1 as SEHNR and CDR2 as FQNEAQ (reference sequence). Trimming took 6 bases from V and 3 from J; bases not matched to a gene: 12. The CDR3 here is CASSRPQGVVTDTQYF. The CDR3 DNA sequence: TGTGCCAGCAGTAGACCCCAGGGGGTAGTAACAGATACGCAGTATTTT.

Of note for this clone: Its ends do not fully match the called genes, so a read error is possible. The CDR3 region is CATSAPTANAEAFF. As DNA, the CDR3 is TGTGCCACCAGTGCCCCGACAGCGAACGCTGAAGCTTTCTTT. This sequence joins TRBV24-1 and TRBJ1-1; a possible D gene is TRBD1 (5 bases). Germline CDR1 and CDR2: KGHDR and SFDVKD. The CDR3 length is 14 residues.

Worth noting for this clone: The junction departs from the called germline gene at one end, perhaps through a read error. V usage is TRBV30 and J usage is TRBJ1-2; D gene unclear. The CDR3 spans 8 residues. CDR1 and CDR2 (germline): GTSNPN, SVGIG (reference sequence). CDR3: CASEERHF. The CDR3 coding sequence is TGTGCCTCGGAAGAGAGACACTTC.

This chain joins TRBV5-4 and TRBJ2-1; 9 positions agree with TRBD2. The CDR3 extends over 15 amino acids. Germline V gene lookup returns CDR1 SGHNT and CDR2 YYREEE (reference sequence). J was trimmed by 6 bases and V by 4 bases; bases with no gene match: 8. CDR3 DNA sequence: TGTGCCAGCAGCCCCACTAGCGGGCTTTCCAATGAGCAGTTCTTC. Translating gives CASSPTSGLSNEQFF. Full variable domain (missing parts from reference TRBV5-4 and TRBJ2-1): ETGVTQSPTHLIKTRGQQVTLRCSSQSGHNTVSWYQQALGQGPQFIFQYYREEENGRGNFPPRFSGLQFPNYSSELNVNALELDDSALYLCASSPTSGLSNEQFFGPGTRLTVL.

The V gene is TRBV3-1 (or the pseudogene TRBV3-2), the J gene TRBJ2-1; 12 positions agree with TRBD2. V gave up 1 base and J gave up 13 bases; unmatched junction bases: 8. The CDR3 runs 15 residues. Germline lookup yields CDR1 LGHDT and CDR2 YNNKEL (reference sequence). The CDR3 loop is CASSQGPSSGRAQFF. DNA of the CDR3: TGTGCCAGCAGCCAAGGTCCGTCTAGCGGGAGGGCCCAGTTCTTC.

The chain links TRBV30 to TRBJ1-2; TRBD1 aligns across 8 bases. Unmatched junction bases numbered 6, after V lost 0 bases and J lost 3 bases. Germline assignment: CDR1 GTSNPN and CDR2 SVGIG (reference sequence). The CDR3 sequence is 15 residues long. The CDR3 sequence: CAWSVKTGADYGYTF. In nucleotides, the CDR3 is TGTGCCTGGAGTGTAAAGACAGGGGCGGACTATGGCTACACCTTC.